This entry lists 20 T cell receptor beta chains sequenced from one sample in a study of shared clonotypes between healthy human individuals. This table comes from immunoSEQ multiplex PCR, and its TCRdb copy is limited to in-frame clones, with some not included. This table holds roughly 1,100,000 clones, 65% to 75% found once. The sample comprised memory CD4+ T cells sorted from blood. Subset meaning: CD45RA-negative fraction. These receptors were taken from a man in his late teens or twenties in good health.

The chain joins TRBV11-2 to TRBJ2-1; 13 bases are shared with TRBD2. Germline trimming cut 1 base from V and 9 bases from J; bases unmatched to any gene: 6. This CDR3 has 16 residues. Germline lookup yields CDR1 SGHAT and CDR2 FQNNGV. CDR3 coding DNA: TGTGCCAGCAGCTTAGCCACTAGCGGGGGGGCAGGTGAGCAGTTCTTC. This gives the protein CASSLATSGGAGEQFF.

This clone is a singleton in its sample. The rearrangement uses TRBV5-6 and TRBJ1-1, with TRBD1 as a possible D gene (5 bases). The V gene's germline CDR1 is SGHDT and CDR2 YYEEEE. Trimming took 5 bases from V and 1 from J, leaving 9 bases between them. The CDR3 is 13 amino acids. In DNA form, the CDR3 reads TGTGCCAGCAGGATCGACAGGAACACTGAAGCTTTCTTT. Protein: CASRIDRNTEAFF. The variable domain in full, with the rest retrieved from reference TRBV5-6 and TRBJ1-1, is DAGVTQSPTHLIKTRGQQVTLRCSPKSGHDTVSWYQQALGQGPQFIFQYYEEEERQRGNFPDRFSGHQFPNYSSELNVNALLLGDSALYLCASRIDRNTEAFFGQGTRLTVV.

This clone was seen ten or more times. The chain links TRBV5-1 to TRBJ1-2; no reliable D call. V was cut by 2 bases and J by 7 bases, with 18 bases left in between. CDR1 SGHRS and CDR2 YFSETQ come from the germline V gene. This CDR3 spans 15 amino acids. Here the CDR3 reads CASSFSVAMGSGYTF. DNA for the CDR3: TGCGCCAGCAGCTTCTCCGTAGCAATGGGCTCTGGCTACACCTTC.

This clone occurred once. As DNA, the CDR3 is TGTGCCAGCAGTGAAGGGGGACAGGGGTACTATGGCTACACCTTC. It codes for CASSEGGQGYYGYTF. The rearrangement links TRBV6-1 to TRBJ1-2; 10 bases map to TRBD1. Germline V CDR1 and CDR2: MNHNS, SASEGT. V gave up 1 base and J gave up 3 bases; unmatched junction bases: 2. The CDR3 totals 15 residues.

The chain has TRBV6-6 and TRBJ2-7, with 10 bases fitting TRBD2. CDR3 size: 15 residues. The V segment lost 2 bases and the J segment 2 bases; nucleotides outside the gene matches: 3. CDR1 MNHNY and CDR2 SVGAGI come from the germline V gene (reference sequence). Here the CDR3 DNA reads TGTGCCAGCAGTTACGCCAGCGGGGGGGCCTACGAGCAGTACTTC. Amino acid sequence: CASSYASGGAYEQYF.

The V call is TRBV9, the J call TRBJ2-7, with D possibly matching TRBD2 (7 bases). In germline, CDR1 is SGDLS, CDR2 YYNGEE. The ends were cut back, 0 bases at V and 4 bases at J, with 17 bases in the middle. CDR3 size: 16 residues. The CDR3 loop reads CASSVGRGALNYEQYF. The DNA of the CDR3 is TGTGCCAGCAGCGTAGGTCGGGGGGCCCTAAATTACGAGCAGTACTTC.

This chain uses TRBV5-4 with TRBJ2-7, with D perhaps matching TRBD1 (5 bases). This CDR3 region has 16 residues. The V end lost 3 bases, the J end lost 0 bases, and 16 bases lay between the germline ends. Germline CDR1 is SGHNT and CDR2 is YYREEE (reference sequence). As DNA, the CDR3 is TGTGCCAGCAGCTCCGTTGGGGCAGGGAACTCCTACGAGCAGTACTTC. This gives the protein CASSSVGAGNSYEQYF. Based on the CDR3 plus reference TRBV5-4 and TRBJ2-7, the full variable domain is ETGVTQSPTHLIKTRGQQVTLRCSSQSGHNTVSWYQQALGQGPQFIFQYYREEENGRGNFPPRFSGLQFPNYSSELNVNALELDDSALYLCASSSVGAGNSYEQYFGPGTRLTVT.

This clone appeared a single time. CDR3 sequence (DNA): TGTGCCAGCAGCCCGGGACAGGGTTACACTGAAGCTTTCTTT. Encoded protein: CASSPGQGYTEAFF. The rearrangement links TRBV7-9 to TRBJ1-1; 9 bases line up with TRBD1. The CDR3 sequence is 14 residues long. Germline values: CDR1 SEHNR, CDR2 FQNEAQ (reference sequence). Trimming at V came to 5 bases and at J to 3 bases, leaving 4 bases not matched to a gene.

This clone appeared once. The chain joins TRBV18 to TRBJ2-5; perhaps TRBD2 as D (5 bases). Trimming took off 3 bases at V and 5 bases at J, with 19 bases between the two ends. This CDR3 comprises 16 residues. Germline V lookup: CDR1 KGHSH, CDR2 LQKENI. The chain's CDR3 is CASSPLSSFSRETQYF. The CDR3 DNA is TGTGCCAGCTCACCTCTTTCTAGCTTCTCGCGGGAGACCCAGTACTTC.

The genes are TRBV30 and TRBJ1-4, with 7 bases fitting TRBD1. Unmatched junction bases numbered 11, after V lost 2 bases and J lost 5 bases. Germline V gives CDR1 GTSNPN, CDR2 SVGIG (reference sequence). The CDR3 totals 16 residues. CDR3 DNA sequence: TGTGCCTGGAGTCCCACCTCCGGGACAGCAAATGAAAAACTGTTTTTT. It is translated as CAWSPTSGTANEKLFF. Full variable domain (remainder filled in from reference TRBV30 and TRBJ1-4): SQTIHQWPATLVQPVGSPLSLECTVEGTSNPNLYWYRQAAGRGLQLLFYSVGIGQISSEVPQNLSASRPQDRQFILSSKKLLLSDSGFYLCAWSPTSGTANEKLFFGSGTQLSVL.

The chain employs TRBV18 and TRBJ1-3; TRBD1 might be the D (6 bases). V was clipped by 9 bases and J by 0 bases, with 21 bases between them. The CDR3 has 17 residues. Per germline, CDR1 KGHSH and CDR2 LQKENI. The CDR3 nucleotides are TGTGCCAGTAGAGCGAAGGTCGGACAGCCCTCTGGAAACACCATATATTTT. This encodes CASRAKVGQPSGNTIYF.

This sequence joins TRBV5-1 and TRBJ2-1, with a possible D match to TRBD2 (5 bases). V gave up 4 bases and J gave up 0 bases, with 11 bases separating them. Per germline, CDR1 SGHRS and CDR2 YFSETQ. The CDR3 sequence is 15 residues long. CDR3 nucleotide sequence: TGCGCCAGCAGCATCACTAGTACCTCCTACAATGAGCAGTTCTTC. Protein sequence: CASSITSTSYNEQFF.

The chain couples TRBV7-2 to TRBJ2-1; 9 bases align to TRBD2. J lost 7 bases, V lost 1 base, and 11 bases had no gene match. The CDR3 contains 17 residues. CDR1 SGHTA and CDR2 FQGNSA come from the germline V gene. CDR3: CASSLGGASGIGNEQFF. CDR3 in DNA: TGTGCCAGCAGCTTAGGGGGCGCTAGCGGGATAGGAAATGAGCAGTTCTTC.

CDR3 protein: CASSQEGALTDTQYF. As DNA, the CDR3 is TGCGCCAGCAGCCAAGAGGGAGCCCTAACAGATACGCAGTATTTT. The rearrangement links TRBV4-1 to TRBJ2-3, with TRBD2 as a possible D gene (5 bases). Germline lookup yields CDR1 MGHRA and CDR2 YSYEKL. CDR3 size: 15 residues. Trimming pared 0 bases from V and 3 bases from J, leaving 10 bases between.

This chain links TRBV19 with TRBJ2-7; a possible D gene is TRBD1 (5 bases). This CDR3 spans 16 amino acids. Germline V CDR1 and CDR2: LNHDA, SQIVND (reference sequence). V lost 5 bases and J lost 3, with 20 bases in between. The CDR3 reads CASSPHGRGGNYEQYF. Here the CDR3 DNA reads TGTGCCAGTAGTCCCCATGGTAGGGGCGGAAACTACGAGCAGTACTTC. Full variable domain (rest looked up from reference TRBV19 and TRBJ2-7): DGGITQSPKYLFRKEGQNVTLSCEQNLNHDAMYWYRQDPGQGLRLIYYSQIVNDFQKGDIAEGYSVSREKKESFPLTVTSAQKNPTAFYLCASSPHGRGGNYEQYFGPGTRLTVT.

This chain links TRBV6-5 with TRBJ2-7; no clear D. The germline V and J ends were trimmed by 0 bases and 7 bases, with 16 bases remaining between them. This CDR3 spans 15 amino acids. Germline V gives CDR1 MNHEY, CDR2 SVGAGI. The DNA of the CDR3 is TGTGCCAGCAGTTACTCATCGGGTAACGGACGGGAGCAGTACTTC. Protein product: CASSYSSGNGREQYF.

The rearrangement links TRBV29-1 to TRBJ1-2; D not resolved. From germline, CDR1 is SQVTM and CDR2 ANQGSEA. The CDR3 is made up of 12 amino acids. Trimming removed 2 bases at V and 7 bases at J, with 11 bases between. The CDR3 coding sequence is TGCAGCGTTGAAATGACCGGCGGTGGCTACACCTTC. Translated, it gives CSVEMTGGGYTF.

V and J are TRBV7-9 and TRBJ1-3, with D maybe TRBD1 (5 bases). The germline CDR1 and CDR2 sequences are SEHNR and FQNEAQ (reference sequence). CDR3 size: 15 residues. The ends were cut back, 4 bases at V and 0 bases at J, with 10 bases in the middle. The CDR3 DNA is TGTGCCAGCAGCTCCGACAGAATCTCTGGAAACACCATATATTTT. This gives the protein CASSSDRISGNTIYF. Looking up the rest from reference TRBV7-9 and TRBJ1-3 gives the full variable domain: DTGVSQNPRHKITKRGQNVTFRCDPISEHNRLYWYRQTLGQGPEFLTYFQNEAQLEKSRLLSDRFSAERPKGSFSTLEIQRTEQGDSAMYLCASSSDRISGNTIYFGEGSWLTVV.

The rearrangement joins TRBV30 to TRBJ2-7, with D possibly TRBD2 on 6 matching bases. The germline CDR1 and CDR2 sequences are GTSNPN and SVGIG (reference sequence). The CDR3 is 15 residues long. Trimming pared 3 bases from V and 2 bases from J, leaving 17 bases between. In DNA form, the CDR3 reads TGTGCCTGGAGCTACCCTAGACTAGGGGCCTACGAGCAGTACTTC. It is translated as CAWSYPRLGAYEQYF.

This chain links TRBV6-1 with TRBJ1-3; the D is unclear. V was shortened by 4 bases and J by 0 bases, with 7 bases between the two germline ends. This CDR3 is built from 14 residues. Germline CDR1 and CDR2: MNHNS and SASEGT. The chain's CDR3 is CASSAQRSGNTIYF. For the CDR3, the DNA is TGTGCCAGCAGTGCACAACGCTCTGGAAACACCATATATTTT.